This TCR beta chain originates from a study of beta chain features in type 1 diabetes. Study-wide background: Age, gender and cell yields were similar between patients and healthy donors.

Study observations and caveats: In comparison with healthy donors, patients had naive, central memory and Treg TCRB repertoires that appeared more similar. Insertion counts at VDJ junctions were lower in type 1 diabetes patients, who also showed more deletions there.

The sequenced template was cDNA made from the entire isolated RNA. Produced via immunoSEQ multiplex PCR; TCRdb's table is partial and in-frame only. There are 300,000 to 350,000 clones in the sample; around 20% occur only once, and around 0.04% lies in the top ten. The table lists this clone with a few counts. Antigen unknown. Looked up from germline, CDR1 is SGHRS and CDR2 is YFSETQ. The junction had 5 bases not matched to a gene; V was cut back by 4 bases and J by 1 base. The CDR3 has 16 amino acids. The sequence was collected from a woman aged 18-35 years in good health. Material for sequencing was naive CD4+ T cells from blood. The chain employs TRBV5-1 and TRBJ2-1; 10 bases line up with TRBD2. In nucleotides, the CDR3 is TGCGCCAGCAGCAAGGGAGCGGGGGGGTCCTACAATGAGCAGTTCTTC. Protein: CASSKGAGGSYNEQFF.